This TCR beta chain was retrieved from a study of control samples from healthy donors and cancer patients. This CDR3 has 15 amino acids. The V end was cut by 0 bases, the J end by 1 base, with 9 bases between. Germline CDR1 is LNHDA and CDR2 is SQIVND (reference sequence). Assay used: immunoSEQ multiplex PCR; TCRdb lists only in-frame clones, some missing. The data hold 180,000 or so clones, with roughly nine tenths observed a single time. The chain couples TRBV19 to TRBJ1-2; D call uncertain. Material for sequencing was blood. This TCR came from a woman aged 25 to 39 in good health. CDR3 region: CASSIDLAVNYGYTF. DNA of the CDR3: TGTGCCAGTAGTATAGATCTCGCGGTTAACTATGGCTACACCTTC. The complete variable domain, with remaining parts taken from reference TRBV19 and TRBJ1-2, reads DGGITQSPKYLFRKEGQNVTLSCEQNLNHDAMYWYRQDPGQGLRLIYYSQIVNDFQKGDIAEGYSVSREKKESFPLTVTSAQKNPTAFYLCASSIDLAVNYGYTFGSGTRLTVV.